Shown below are 5 T cell receptor beta chains from a single sample sequenced in a study of shared clonotypes between healthy human individuals. Some clones are missing from TCRdb's copy, which holds only in-frame ones; the method was immunoSEQ multiplex PCR. The data contain about 490,000 clones, 75% to 85% of them singletons. Sequences were obtained from PBMCs. All receptors derive from a woman in her 40s in good health. Some clones in this sample may be carry-over from other donors' samples.

This chain connects TRBV28 to TRBJ1-2; tentative D call: TRBD1 (5 bases). This CDR3 has 12 residues. Germline values: CDR1 MDHEN, CDR2 SYDVKM. The V and J ends lost 3 bases and 9 bases respectively, with 11 bases between them. CDR3 loop: CASSFQGSSYTF. The CDR3 bases are TGTGCCAGCAGTTTTCAGGGATCGAGCTACACCTTC.

The rearrangement links TRBV28 to TRBJ1-5, with a possible D match to TRBD1 (5 bases). Germline CDR1 and CDR2: MDHEN and SYDVKM. This CDR3 contains 14 residues. V was shortened by 2 bases and J by 11 bases, with 16 bases between the two germline ends. The CDR3 nucleotides are TGTGCCAGCAGTTTAGGGGCCAGGGTCATGGCCCAGCATTTT. Its protein is CASSLGARVMAQHF.

The chain has TRBV7-9 and TRBJ1-5; D ambiguous. Germline CDR1 reads SEHNR; CDR2 reads FQNEAQ (reference sequence). The CDR3 has 16 amino acids. V dropped 6 bases and J dropped 4 bases, with 19 bases sitting between them. The CDR3 sequence: CASSPLARRENQPQHF. The CDR3, as DNA: TGTGCCAGCAGTCCCTTGGCGAGGAGGGAAAATCAGCCCCAGCATTTT.

The chain is built from TRBV6-5 and TRBJ1-2; the match to TRBD1 covers 8 bases. With 5 bases clipped from V and 6 bases from J, the junction kept 8 bases outside the gene matches. The CDR3 contains 14 residues. In germline, CDR1 is MNHEY, CDR2 SVGAGI. The CDR3 sequence is CASSPRTGLNGYTF. CDR3 DNA: TGTGCCAGCAGTCCACGGACAGGGTTGAATGGCTACACCTTC.

This clone occurred once. V gene TRBV10-3 combines with J gene TRBJ2-1; weak D call: TRBD2 (7 bases). This CDR3 contains 16 residues. V was clipped by 11 bases and J by 9 bases, with 29 bases between them. The germline V gene encodes CDR1 ENHRY and CDR2 SYGVKD. CDR3 region: CAAIPGDPGGRREQFF. CDR3 bases: TGTGCCGCCATCCCCGGGGACCCCGGGGGGCGTCGTGAGCAGTTCTTC.